The 21 T cell receptor beta chains below come from one sample, sequenced in a study of tumor and adjacent non-tumor tissue in lung cancer. RNA was extracted from bulk tissue without any cell sorting. This non-tumor lung sample came from over 3 cm beyond the tumor edge. TCRbeta libraries were built with three rounds of nested PCR, modified from ARM-PCR. From the multiplex PCR reads, TCRdb called clonotypes with MiXCR, one entry per CDR3 protein. Of roughly 45,000 distinct CDR3 sequences listed, roughly 60% are singletons. The sample comprised distant non-tumor lung tissue. The receptors were sampled from a man aged 50-60 years with non-small cell lung cancer.

Details on this clonotype: A much bigger clone sits one base away, suggesting this may be a read error. The CDR3 protein is CASSLVDKYQETQYF. The DNA for the CDR3 is TGTGCCAGCAGCTTGGTCGACAAGTACCAAGAGACCCAGTACTTC. The V and J genes are TRBV5-6 and TRBJ2-5, with no clear D. V lost 0 bases and J 0 bases, leaving 9 bases between the germline ends. Germline CDR1 SGHDT, CDR2 YYEEEE. This CDR3 region has 15 residues.

The V call is TRBV12-5, the J call TRBJ2-6; D may be TRBD2 (6 bases). The V end lost 7 bases, the J end lost 8 bases, and 24 bases lay between the germline ends. The CDR3 is 17 amino acids. In germline, CDR1 is LGHNT, CDR2 FRNRAP. The DNA for the CDR3 is TGTGCTAGTGTCTCGGAGGGCTCGGAGAGGAGTTCCAACGTCCTGACTTTC. Protein product: CASVSEGSERSSNVLTF.

Ten or more counts support this clonotype. V is TRBV29-1 and J is TRBJ2-4, with 9 bases fitting TRBD1. Germline V gives CDR1 SQVTM, CDR2 ANQGSEA. With 6 bases clipped from V and 7 bases from J, the junction kept 1 base outside the gene matches. The CDR3 is made up of 11 amino acids. The CDR3 DNA reads TGCAGCGTAGGACAGGGGAACATTCAGTACTTC. As protein: CSVGQGNIQYF.

A remark on this clonotype: This may be a read error: a much more frequent sequence differs by one nucleotide. The CDR3 region has the DNA TGTGTCACCCCACTGATGTCGGGGAACGAGCAGTACTTC. Encoded protein: CVTPLMSGNEQYF. J is TRBJ2-7 and V is TRBV21-1. TRBV21-1 counts as a pseudogene. The CDR3 has 13 amino acids.

A remark on this clonotype: The conserved phenylalanine or tryptophan normally closing the CDR3 is absent here, so this likely arose from a read error. This chain joins TRBV18 and TRBJ2-7; D remains unclear. The CDR3 loop spans 13 amino acids. The germline CDR1 and CDR2 sequences are KGHSH and LQKENI. CDR3 sequence (DNA): TGTGCCAGCTCAGCACCAGAGTCCTACGAGCAGTACTCC. Its translation is CASSAPESYEQYS.

The rearrangement links TRBV30 to TRBJ2-3, with D perhaps matching TRBD2 (5 bases). The CDR3 extends over 15 amino acids. CDR1 GTSNPN and CDR2 SVGIG come from the germline V gene (reference sequence). V shed 2 bases and J shed 0 bases, with 12 bases lying between them. The CDR3 sequence is CAWSIQRTSTDTQYF. CDR3 sequence (DNA): TGTGCCTGGAGTATACAGCGGACTAGCACAGATACGCAGTATTTT.

The genes are TRBV6-6 and TRBJ2-1, with D perhaps TRBD2 (7 bases). The length of the CDR3 is 15 residues. V dropped 5 bases and J dropped 10 bases, with 21 bases sitting between them. Germline-derived CDR1 and CDR2 are MNHNY and SVGAGI (reference sequence). The CDR3 sequence is CASSTKFGGGYEQFF. CDR3 bases: TGTGCCAGCAGTACGAAGTTTGGGGGGGGCTACGAGCAGTTCTTC.

Points on this clonotype: The CDR3 carries no conserved terminal phenylalanine or tryptophan, so it likely arises from a read error. The rearrangement uses TRBV6-5 and TRBJ1-6; D gene uncertain. This CDR3 has 12 amino acids. V shed 7 bases and J shed 8 bases, with 9 bases lying between them. The V gene's germline CDR1 is MNHEY and CDR2 SVGAGI. CDR3 amino acids: CASNRVDSPLHS. The CDR3 nucleotides read TGTGCCAGCAACCGCGTGGATTCACCCCTCCACTCT.

Turning to this clonotype: One base away lies a much larger clone, so this may be a sequencing read error. The rearrangement joins TRBV4-1 to TRBJ2-6; a weak D match, TRBD2 (5 bases). The CDR3 consists of 17 residues. The germline gives CDR1 MGHRA, CDR2 YSYEKL. Trimming removed 0 bases at V and 1 base at J, with 10 bases between. CDR3 DNA: TGCGCCAGCAGCCAAGATTTTCGGACTTCTGGGGCCAACGTCCTGACTTTC. It encodes CASSQDFRTSGANVLTF.

Of note for this clonotype: One end of the junction is discordant with germline, which a read error may explain. This chain uses TRBV6-6 with TRBJ2-7; tentatively, D is TRBD1 (5 bases). The germline CDR1 and CDR2 sequences are MNHNY and SVGAGI (reference sequence). The length of the CDR3 is 16 residues. CDR3 coding DNA: TGTGCCAGCGGCTACTCCGAACAGGAACAGTCCTACGAGCATTACTTC. It codes for CASGYSEQEQSYEHYF.

A remark on this clonotype: An end of the junction differs from the germline gene, which may be a read error. The chain is built from TRBV5-4 and TRBJ2-5, with D possibly TRBD1 on 6 matching bases. The CDR3 consists of 14 residues. Germline CDR1 SGHNT, CDR2 YYREEE (reference sequence). The CDR3 bases are TGTGCCAGTAGCTTGGTGGACAGACAAGGGACCCAGTACTTC. Encoded protein: CASSLVDRQGTQYF.

Points on this clonotype: Its ends do not fully match the called genes, so a read error is possible. This chain links TRBV6-2 or TRBV6-3 with TRBJ2-1, with TRBD2 matching 8 bases. The length of the CDR3 is 13 residues. CDR1 and CDR2 (germline): MNHEY, SVGEGT. The CDR3 sequence is CVSTSTEGGRTFF. The CDR3 DNA reads as TGTGTCAGCACATCTACGGAGGGCGGGAGGACGTTCTTC.

As to this clonotype: The junction does not match germline at one end; this may be a read error. This chain connects TRBV5-6 to TRBJ2-7, with 8 bases fitting TRBD1. This CDR3 has 17 residues. CDR1 and CDR2 from the germline V gene are SGHDT and YYEEEE. This chain's CDR3 is CASSTFGSDRVDYDQYF. The DNA of the CDR3 is TGTGCCAGCAGCACATTCGGGTCGGACAGGGTGGATTACGATCAGTACTTC.

As concerns this clonotype: Compared with germline, one end of the junction differs, possibly owing to a read error. The rearrangement uses TRBV4-1 and TRBJ1-1; D possibly corresponds to TRBD1 (6 bases). CDR3 length: 14 amino acids. Germline assignment: CDR1 MGHRA and CDR2 YSYEKL. The CDR3 region has the DNA TGTGCCAGCAGCCACCGGACAGAGAATACTGAAGCTTTCTTT. Its translation: CASSHRTENTEAFF.

On this clonotype: The conserved phenylalanine or tryptophan normally closing the CDR3 is absent here, so this likely arose from a read error. The chain carries TRBV12-3 or TRBV12-4 and TRBJ1-6; D is uncertain. V was pared by 5 bases and J by 7 bases, with 15 bases between. CDR3 size: 15 residues. The CDR3 DNA sequence: TGTGCCAGCAGTCCGAGCGAGGGAGGAAATTCACCCCTCCACTCT. It yields the protein CASSPSEGGNSPLHS.

Comment on this clonotype: The junction does not match germline at one end; this may be a read error. The chain has TRBV29-1 and TRBJ1-4; D unresolved. The CDR3 has 13 amino acids. The V gene's germline CDR1 is SQVTM and CDR2 ANQGSEA. CDR3 protein: CSVEDPFGEKLLF. The DNA for the CDR3 is TGCAGCGTTGAAGACCCGTTTGGAGAAAAACTGTTATTT.

This clonotype was seen a few times. The rearrangement links TRBV2 to TRBJ1-2; D might be TRBD1 (6 bases). This CDR3 has 13 amino acids. CDR1 SNHLY and CDR2 FYNNEI come from the germline V gene. V was clipped by 6 bases and J by 8 bases, with 16 bases between them. The CDR3 here is CASSSGTLEGYTF. CDR3 nucleotides: TGTGCCAGCAGCAGCGGGACACTCGAGGGCTACACCTTC.

This clonotype was recorded once. The germline gene is not matched at one end of the junction; a read error may be the cause. V usage is TRBV20-1 and J usage is TRBJ2-5; 8 nucleotides line up with TRBD1. The CDR3 spans 14 residues. CDR1 and CDR2 (germline): DFQATT, SNEGSKA (reference sequence). The CDR3 loop is CSAAGTGRQETRYF. The CDR3 DNA reads TGCAGTGCTGCGGGGACAGGCCGTCAAGAGACCCGGTACTTC.

V usage is TRBV10-1 and J usage is TRBJ1-5; D may be TRBD1 (5 bases). The CDR3 has 16 residues. The V end was cut by 7 bases, the J end by 4 bases, with 20 bases between. CDR1 is WNHNN and CDR2 is SYGVQD in the germline V gene (reference sequence). The CDR3 loop reads CASKAPRQTRNQPQHF. The CDR3 DNA sequence: TGCGCCAGCAAAGCCCCCAGACAGACTAGGAATCAGCCCCAGCATTTT.

A note on this clonotype: The junction shows a germline mismatch at one end, possibly a read error. The V gene is TRBV12-3 or TRBV12-4, the J gene TRBJ1-6; 7 bases fit TRBD1. The CDR3 covers 13 residues. The chain's CDR3 is CASSGTVYSPLLF. DNA of the CDR3: TGTGCTAGCAGTGGGACAGTTTATTCACCTCTCCTCTTT.

On this clonotype itself: No conserved phenylalanine or tryptophan is present at the end of the CDR3, so a read error is the likely explanation. Because the CDR3's place on the DNA is in doubt, the DNA is left out and the CDR3 is given as listed by TCRdb. The V gene is TRBV11-3, the J gene TRBJ2-1. The CDR3 has 12 residues if both end residues are counted. CDR1 and CDR2 (germline): SGHNT, YENEEA. The CDR3 sequence is CASNLERSGLVS.